The 30 T cell receptor beta chains reported below all come from one sample, sequenced in a study of T cells in Graves' hyperthyroidism and ophthalmopathy. Regions amplified from RNA transcripts were the TCR beta CDR3 regions. First-round RT-PCR of the TCR CDR3 relied on the HTBI primer set. One entry per CDR3 protein, called by TCRdb with MiXCR from the multiplex PCR reads. The sample contains about 570,000 distinct CDR3 sequences, around 46% of which appear only once. The sequenced sample consisted of peripheral blood or thyroid tissue (not recorded which). The receptors stem from an adult woman with Graves' disease, either hyperthyroidism or ophthalmopathy (not recorded which).

This clonotype was detected ten times or more. This chain uses TRBV10-3 with TRBJ1-6; D is ambiguous. The V gene lost 4 bases and the J gene lost 7 bases, with 11 bases spanning the gap. The germline gives CDR1 ENHRY, CDR2 SYGVKD. This CDR3 is built from 14 residues. The CDR3 region is CAISGRPDNSPLHF. CDR3 in DNA: TGTGCCATCAGTGGCCGCCCGGACAATTCACCCCTCCACTTT.

V gene TRBV15 combines with J gene TRBJ2-2; D might be TRBD1 or TRBD2, each matching 6 bases. V lost 5 bases and J lost 8, with 21 bases in between. The germline gives CDR1 LNHNV, CDR2 YYDKDF (reference sequence). This CDR3 region has 16 residues. The chain's CDR3 is CATSSSDRPAGGELFF. CDR3 DNA: TGTGCCACCAGCTCCTCAGACAGGCCTGCGGGGGGGGAGCTGTTTTTT.

This clonotype has ten or more counts. This sequence joins TRBV29-1 and TRBJ1-2; 7 positions match TRBD1. The V and J ends lost 0 bases and 5 bases, in that order; junction bases with no gene match: 12. The germline V gene has CDR1 SQVTM and CDR2 ANQGSEA. The CDR3 runs 16 residues. CDR3 residues: CSVEDWDRQGLYGYTF. For the CDR3, the DNA is TGCAGCGTTGAAGATTGGGACCGACAGGGTCTATATGGCTACACCTTC.

In this sample, this clonotype turned up many times. The chain is built from TRBV2 and TRBJ1-2; 8 bases align to TRBD1. The CDR3 has 15 residues. V was pared by 6 bases and J by 6 bases, with 12 bases of the junction left unmatched. Germline V gene lookup returns CDR1 SNHLY and CDR2 FYNNEI. The CDR3 DNA is TGTGCCAGCAGCGCTAGGGGACAGGTGGGCGATGGCTACACCTTC. Its protein product is CASSARGQVGDGYTF.

This clonotype showed up many times. V usage is TRBV11-2 and J usage is TRBJ2-3, with D unresolved. The CDR3 is 15 amino acids. The germline V gene has CDR1 SGHAT and CDR2 FQNNGV. V lost 6 bases and J 0 bases, leaving 13 bases between the germline ends. CDR3 protein: CASRYLPASTDTQYF. DNA of the CDR3: TGTGCCAGCAGATACCTCCCGGCTAGCACAGATACGCAGTATTTT.

This clonotype was observed a few times. V usage is TRBV29-1 and J usage is TRBJ1-5; unclear D gene. Per germline, CDR1 SQVTM and CDR2 ANQGSEA. V lost 7 bases, J lost 8 bases, and 9 bases lay in between. The CDR3 has 10 residues. The DNA of the CDR3 is TGCAGCGCTGGTCGGAAGCCCCAGCATTTT. Translating it yields CSAGRKPQHF.

This clonotype was detected only a few times. The CDR3 DNA sequence: TGTGCCATCAGGGGAACAGAAGAAGAGACCCAGTACTTC. Encoded protein: CAIRGTEEETQYF. V gene TRBV10-3 combines with J gene TRBJ2-5; no clear D. Germline V lookup: CDR1 ENHRY, CDR2 SYGVKD. The CDR3 is made up of 13 amino acids. V lost 6 bases and J lost 3, with 11 bases in between.

The chain recombines TRBV7-2 with TRBJ2-2; D uncertain. The CDR3 loop spans 15 amino acids. Looked up from germline, CDR1 is SGHTA and CDR2 is FQGNSA. Trimming shortened V by 2 bases and J by 1 base, and 8 bases separated the two germline ends. In DNA form, the CDR3 reads TGTGCCAGCAGCTTAAGACGGCAGAACACCGGGGAGCTGTTTTTT. Translating it yields CASSLRRQNTGELFF.

This clonotype was detected a few times. The chain's CDR3 is CAWSVQQETQYF. CDR3 sequence (DNA): TGTGCCTGGAGTGTACAGCAAGAGACCCAGTACTTC. The rearrangement joins TRBV30 to TRBJ2-5, with D unclear. Germline V gene sequence: CDR1 GTSNPN, CDR2 SVGIG (reference sequence). Trimming pared 0 bases from V and 2 bases from J, leaving 4 bases between. CDR3 length: 12 residues.

The rearrangement uses TRBV20-1 and TRBJ1-1; D not certain. The germline V and J ends were trimmed by 3 bases and 4 bases, with 9 bases remaining between them. The CDR3 is made up of 12 amino acids. Germline CDR1 reads DFQATT; CDR2 reads SNEGSKA (reference sequence). The CDR3 region is CSASLPGTEAFF. In DNA form, the CDR3 reads TGCAGTGCTAGCCTCCCCGGCACTGAAGCTTTCTTT.

This clonotype was observed many times. The V call is TRBV20-1, the J call TRBJ2-2, with TRBD2 identical over 7 bases. CDR3 size: 15 residues. Germline V gene sequence: CDR1 DFQATT, CDR2 SNEGSKA (reference sequence). The V segment lost 5 bases and the J segment 7 bases; nucleotides outside the gene matches: 13. The CDR3 loop reads CSALVGGSSGGELFF. DNA for the CDR3: TGCAGTGCTTTAGTGGGCGGGAGTTCCGGCGGGGAGCTGTTTTTT.

The chain uses TRBV4-3 and TRBJ2-2, with 12 positions matching TRBD2. Trimming removed 4 bases from V and 5 bases from J; junction bases left unmatched: 14. CDR3 length equals 19 residues. From germline, CDR1 is LGHNA and CDR2 YSLEER. CDR3 sequence reads: CASSPHPLAGGTSTGELFF. In DNA, the CDR3 is TGCGCCAGCAGCCCCCATCCACTAGCGGGAGGTACTTCTACCGGGGAGCTGTTTTTT.

This clonotype was counted many times. V gene TRBV20-1 combines with J gene TRBJ2-7; 10 bases align to TRBD2. Unmatched junction bases numbered 15, after V lost 5 bases and J lost 5 bases. The CDR3 length is 16 residues. CDR1 is DFQATT and CDR2 is SNEGSKA in the germline V gene (reference sequence). CDR3 coding DNA: TGCAGTGCTCAGGGACCCGGGACTAGCGTTTATAACGAGCAGTACTTC. Translated: CSAQGPGTSVYNEQYF.

This clonotype was found many times. The rearrangement uses TRBV20-1 and TRBJ2-7; 7 bases are shared with TRBD2. The CDR3 spans 13 residues. The V segment lost 6 bases and the J segment 5 bases; nucleotides outside the gene matches: 10. Per germline, CDR1 DFQATT and CDR2 SNEGSKA (reference sequence). This CDR3 is CSAPGDYENEQYF. CDR3 DNA: TGCAGTGCACCCGGGGACTACGAGAACGAGCAGTACTTC.

The table lists this clonotype with a count of one. The rearrangement joins TRBV9 to TRBJ1-6; 9 nucleotides line up with TRBD1. Germline trimming cut 6 bases from V and 6 bases from J; bases unmatched to any gene: 4. The CDR3 sequence is 14 residues long. Germline lookup yields CDR1 SGDLS and CDR2 YYNGEE. The CDR3 sequence: CASTAGQGNSPLHF. Written as DNA, the CDR3 is TGTGCCAGCACTGCGGGACAGGGTAATTCACCCCTCCACTTT.

The table lists this clonotype with many counts. V is TRBV29-1 and J is TRBJ2-7; TRBD1 aligns across 10 bases. Germline lookup yields CDR1 SQVTM and CDR2 ANQGSEA. V lost 6 bases and J lost 5; bases outside the gene matches: 7. This CDR3 spans 13 amino acids. DNA of the CDR3: TGCAGCGTCGCCTCCGGGACAGGGGACGAGCAGTACTTC. Protein: CSVASGTGDEQYF.

V gene TRBV29-1 combines with J gene TRBJ1-2, with D unclear. CDR3 length equals 13 residues. Germline V gene data show CDR1 as SQVTM and CDR2 as ANQGSEA. Trimming removed 2 bases from V and 4 bases from J, with 11 bases in between. The CDR3 here is CSVEPPGSYGYTF. CDR3 nucleotides: TGCAGCGTTGAACCCCCAGGAAGCTATGGCTACACCTTC.

As concerns this clonotype: This may be a read error, as it is one base from a much larger clone. The chain combines TRBV10-3 with TRBJ2-6; TRBD2 is a possible D gene (5 bases). The V gene lost 3 bases and the J gene lost 4 bases, with 13 bases spanning the gap. The CDR3 spans 16 residues. Germline CDR1 ENHRY, CDR2 SYGVKD. CDR3 coding DNA: TGTGCCATCAGTGACTCGACGGGGTCAGGGGCCAACGTCCTGACTTTC. Protein product: CAISDSTGSGANVLTF.

The sample holds many counts of this clonotype. The rearrangement joins TRBV7-9 to TRBJ1-2, with D uncertain. CDR1 is SEHNR, CDR2 FQNEAQ, per germline (reference sequence). The CDR3 is made up of 12 amino acids. Deletions cut 7 bases from V and 2 bases from J, with 8 bases between. Here the CDR3 reads CASTEANYGYTF. CDR3 nucleotides: TGTGCCAGCACCGAGGCAAACTATGGCTACACCTTC.

The chain carries TRBV6-5 and TRBJ1-1; no definite D call. The ends were cut back, 0 bases at V and 4 bases at J, with 12 bases in the middle. The CDR3 consists of 15 residues. CDR1 is MNHEY, CDR2 SVGAGI, per germline. The CDR3 spells CASSYSVEGGTEAFF. In DNA form, the CDR3 reads TGTGCCAGCAGTTACTCAGTAGAGGGTGGCACTGAAGCTTTCTTT.

This clonotype was detected ten times or more. The chain joins TRBV2 to TRBJ1-6, with D maybe TRBD1 (6 bases). CDR3 length: 15 residues. Germline CDR1 is SNHLY and CDR2 is FYNNEI. With 6 bases removed from V and 4 bases from J, the gap between germline ends came to 13 bases. The CDR3 sequence is CASSRRRGYNSPLHF. In DNA form, the CDR3 reads TGTGCCAGCAGCCGCCGCAGGGGTTATAATTCACCCCTCCACTTT.

This clonotype was detected ten times or more. The chain combines TRBV9 with TRBJ2-2; 9 nucleotides match TRBD2. This CDR3 spans 17 amino acids. Germline values: CDR1 SGDLS, CDR2 YYNGEE. V lost 6 bases and J lost 5; bases outside the gene matches: 14. This CDR3 is CASTPVIAGAGTGELFF. DNA of the CDR3: TGTGCCAGCACCCCCGTGATAGCGGGAGCGGGGACCGGGGAGCTGTTTTTT.

This clonotype was detected many times. This chain links TRBV2 with TRBJ1-4; the D gene is possibly TRBD1 (5 bases). The length of the CDR3 is 13 residues. Trimming pared 8 bases from V and 8 bases from J, leaving 15 bases between. Germline CDR1 SNHLY, CDR2 FYNNEI. In DNA form, the CDR3 reads TGTGCCAGCGGCAGGGAGATTAGCGAAAAACTGTTTTTT. Its translation: CASGREISEKLFF.

This chain links TRBV5-1 with TRBJ1-4, with D possibly being TRBD1 (6 bases). Germline CDR1 and CDR2: SGHRS and YFSETQ. This CDR3 contains 15 residues. Trimming cost V 4 bases and J 8 bases, with 18 bases left between them. For the CDR3, the DNA is TGCGCCAGCAGCCCGGGGACTAGGGGGACGGAAAAACTGTTTTTT. Protein sequence: CASSPGTRGTEKLFF. Full variable domain (outside the CDR3, taken from reference TRBV5-1 and TRBJ1-4): KAGVTQTPRYLIKTRGQQVTLSCSPISGHRSVSWYQQTPGQGLQFLFEYFSETQRNKGNFPGRFSGRQFSNSRSEMNVSTLELGDSALYLCASSPGTRGTEKLFFGSGTQLSVL.

This clonotype was observed many times. The chain joins TRBV5-5 to TRBJ2-7; 7 bases match TRBD1. J was trimmed by 1 base and V by 5 bases; bases with no gene match: 6. The CDR3 has 14 residues. CDR1 and CDR2 from the germline V gene are SGHKS and YYEKEE (reference sequence). CDR3 protein: CASSLGQDSYEQYF. CDR3 DNA: TGTGCCAGCAGTCTCGGACAGGATTCCTACGAGCAGTACTTC. The whole variable domain, remainder taken from reference TRBV5-5 and TRBJ2-7, is DAGVTQSPTHLIKTRGQQVTLRCSPISGHKSVSWYQQVLGQGPQFIFQYYEKEERGRGNFPDRFSARQFPNYSSELNVNALLLGDSALYLCASSLGQDSYEQYFGPGTRLTVT.

This clonotype was seen many times. This chain links TRBV10-2 with TRBJ1-6; the D gene is possibly TRBD1 (6 bases). The CDR3 is 17 amino acids. V was clipped by 3 bases and J by 9 bases, with 21 bases between them. Per the germline V gene, CDR1 is WSHSY and CDR2 is SAAADI. This CDR3 is CASSDQTGRWAGSPLHF. The CDR3 DNA reads as TGCGCCAGCAGTGACCAGACAGGCCGGTGGGCAGGTTCACCCCTCCACTTT.

The CDR3 protein is CARSSGYTF. DNA for the CDR3: TGTGCCAGAAGTTCCGGGTACACCTTC. V and J are TRBV2 and TRBJ1-2; no clear D. The CDR3 has 9 residues. Trimming cost V 9 bases and J 11 bases, with 10 bases left between them. Germline V lookup: CDR1 SNHLY, CDR2 FYNNEI.

Many counts were recorded for this clonotype. The chain joins TRBV10-3 to TRBJ1-1; a possible D gene is TRBD1 (6 bases). This CDR3 comprises 13 residues. Germline CDR1 ENHRY, CDR2 SYGVKD. V lost 9 bases and J lost 1, with 12 bases in between. The chain's CDR3 is CAMSGGRNTEAFF. CDR3 bases: TGTGCCATGAGCGGGGGCAGGAACACTGAAGCTTTCTTT.

The table lists this clonotype with a count of one. The chain recombines TRBV12-3 or TRBV12-4 with TRBJ1-2; TRBD1 aligns across 8 bases. The CDR3 totals 16 residues. Germline trimming cut 5 bases from V and 0 bases from J; bases unmatched to any gene: 8. The CDR3 is CASSPSGQGANYGYTF. CDR3 bases: TGTGCCAGCAGTCCCTCCGGACAGGGAGCTAACTATGGCTACACCTTC.

This chain uses TRBV25-1 with TRBJ2-7, with D tentatively TRBD2 (5 bases). Germline lookup yields CDR1 MGHDK and CDR2 SYGVNS. The CDR3 covers 15 residues. V lost 1 base, J lost 1 base, and 11 bases lay in between. The DNA of the CDR3 is TGTGCCAGCAGTGAATCTCGCCGGGGATCCTACGAGCAGTACTTC. Translation gives CASSESRRGSYEQYF.